This T cell receptor (beta chain) is drawn from a study of PD-1 blockade in classical Hodgkin lymphoma (dated by TCRdb to 2019 to 2021). Broadly, across the study: Nivolumab dosing was 3 mg/kg intravenously every 2 weeks, continuing until either disease progression or unacceptable toxicity. To define a peripheral blood immune signature of response to PD-1 blockade in classical Hodgkin lymphoma, the study combined TCR beta sequencing with CyTOF.

The CDR3 has 13 amino acids, counting the end cysteine and phenylalanine. The retained sequence is limited to the CDR3, 39 bases, with the frame set at the first base. The germline ends are 14 bases apart after V is trimmed by 6 bases and J by 6 bases. Taken from the germline V gene, the CDR1 and CDR2 loops are MNHNS and SASEGT. According to the study, the label for this sample's time point signals: cycle 1 day 1 (C1D1), immediately before nivolumab initiation. Relapse after autologous stem cell transplantation had occurred in all trial patients, and cohorts A, B and C were distinguished by prior brentuximab vedotin exposure. A total of 50 to 70 patients with relapsed/refractory classical Hodgkin lymphoma made up the trial cohort, and each patient's best overall response was complete response, partial response or progressive disease. In the multi-cohort phase II CheckMate 205 trial, trial patients received single-agent nivolumab. Best overall response was determined by an independent review committee according to the 2007 International Working Group response criteria. Trial PBMCs were collected just before the start of nivolumab (C1D1) and during therapy at cycle 2 day 1 and cycle 4 day 1. Peripheral blood was collected in 8 mL Vacutainer Cell Preparation Tubes, from which PBMCs were isolated by centrifugation and then cryopreserved.

Genomic DNA was extracted with the Qiagen DNeasy kit from unsorted PBMCs and from negatively selected CD4+ and CD8+ fractions. TCR beta CDR3 regions were subjected to amplification by immunoSEQ multiplex PCR with primers that anneal to V and J segments. A synthetic immune receptor repertoire was used to minimize amplification bias, and any remaining bias was removed computationally after sequencing. On the study's bioinformatics: Custom Python scripts were used to quantify repertoire diversity as the Shannon entropy index. The unsorted, CD4+ and CD8+ repertoires were each analyzed separately, with the exception of combined analyses, where CD4+ and CD8+ sequences were merged in silico. Clonal expansion was defined as a frequency increase of at least 2-fold after treatment compared with C1D1, and clones undetected at baseline were assigned a pseudocount of 0.5. Singleton clones were defined as clones with 0 or 1 copy at C1D1, and non-singleton clones were defined as clones with 2 or more copies. Clones expanded in unsorted samples were annotated as CD4+, CD8+ or unknown by matching protein sequences in sorted samples from the same patient. Wilcoxon tests on paired samples were used to test diversity changes from C1D1 to C4D1. TCRdb took over this immuneACCESS table, retaining in-frame rearrangements with V and J assigned. Such tables are incomplete; in checked studies, under half of the missing clones stem from an unresolved V gene, and the remainder is unexplained. V, J and clone size are taken as reported in that table, and D and trimming were inferred from the DNA itself. A total of about 86,000 clones appear in this sample, 75% to 90% of them only once. Roughly a fifth of the sample is in the top ten clones.

The investigation overall reported the following: A significant rise by C4D1 was seen in CD4+ but not CD8+ TCR diversity (p=0.0027 vs p=0.16), with the rise being most apparent in complete responders (p=0.02). Baseline TCR diversity was reported to be lower in newly diagnosed patients than in healthy donors, and even lower in relapsed/refractory patients. Diversity was lower in patients who began nivolumab less than 1 year after ASCT, so these patients were left out of later analyses to avoid confounding by immune reconstitution. Trial patients achieving complete response had baseline diversity similar to newly diagnosed patients, whereas partial responders and progressors had significantly lower diversity. Only a single clinical trial cohort was studied, and what caused the repertoire differences, possibly disease activity or prior therapy, remained undefined.

Concerning this clone itself: Its antigen specificity is not known. No much larger clone is present one base from it, and per-base qualities are unavailable.

The sequencing used peripheral blood mononuclear cells (PBMCs), collected at baseline. Rearrangement joined TRBV6-1 to TRBJ1-1, with no D gene named confidently. The receptor's source is a human donor with classical Hodgkin lymphoma. The DNA sequence follows: TGTGCCAGCAGCGTTCGGACGGCTGCTGAAGCTTTCTTT. This is translated as CASSVRTAAEAFF.